This TCR beta chain was found in a study of early T cells in non-severe SARS-CoV-2 infection. About the research overall: Sequencing was performed on bulk RNA from unsorted whole blood, leaving chains unpaired.

This clonotype was counted at least ten times. CDR3 length equals 15 residues. V was clipped by 10 bases and J by 0 bases; unmatched bases: 9. In germline, CDR1 is ENHRY, CDR2 SYGVKD. Individual cDNA molecules received unique molecular identifiers. TCRdb re-derived calls from the 5' RACE reads in MiXCR, one entry per CDR3 protein. The repertoire holds approximately 40,000 distinct CDR3 sequences, with 9.5% to 13% as singletons. The J gene is TRBJ1-5, the V gene TRBV10-3; 7 bases agree with TRBD1. The sequencing input was whole blood. The clonotype comes from an adult who was a healthcare worker with PCR-confirmed SARS-CoV-2 infection or an uninfected control (not recorded which). For the CDR3, the DNA is TGTGCCACCCTAGGACAGGCTGATAGCAATCAGCCCCAGCATTTT. Protein: CATLGQADSNQPQHF.